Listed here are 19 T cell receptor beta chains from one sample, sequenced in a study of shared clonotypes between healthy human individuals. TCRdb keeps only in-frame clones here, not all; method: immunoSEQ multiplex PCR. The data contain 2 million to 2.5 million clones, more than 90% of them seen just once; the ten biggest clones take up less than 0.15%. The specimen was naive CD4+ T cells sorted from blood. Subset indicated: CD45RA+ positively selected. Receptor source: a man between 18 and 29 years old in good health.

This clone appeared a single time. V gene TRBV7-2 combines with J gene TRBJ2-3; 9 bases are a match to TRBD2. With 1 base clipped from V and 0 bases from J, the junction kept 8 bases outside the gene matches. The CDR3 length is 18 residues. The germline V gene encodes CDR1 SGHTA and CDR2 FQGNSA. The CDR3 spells CASSLGGLAGISTDTQYF. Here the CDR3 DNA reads TGTGCCAGCAGCTTAGGGGGTCTAGCGGGAATTAGCACAGATACGCAGTATTTT.

The CDR3 region is CSVEEGREQYF. In DNA, the CDR3 is TGCAGCGTTGAAGAAGGGCGCGAGCAGTACTTC. The V call is TRBV29-1, the J call TRBJ2-7; no definite D call. The CDR3 has 11 residues. V lost 0 bases and J 6 bases, leaving 6 bases between the germline ends. Per the germline V gene, CDR1 is SQVTM and CDR2 is ANQGSEA.

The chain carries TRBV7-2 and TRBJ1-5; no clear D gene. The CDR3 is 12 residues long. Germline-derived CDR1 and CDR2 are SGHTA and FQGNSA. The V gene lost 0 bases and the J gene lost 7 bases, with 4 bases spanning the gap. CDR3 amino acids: CASSLAQQPQHF. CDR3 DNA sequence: TGTGCCAGCAGCTTAGCTCAACAGCCCCAGCATTTT.

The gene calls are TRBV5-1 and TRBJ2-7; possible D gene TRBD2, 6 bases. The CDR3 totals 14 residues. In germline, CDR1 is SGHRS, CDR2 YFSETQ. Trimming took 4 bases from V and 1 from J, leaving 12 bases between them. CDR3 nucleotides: TGCGCCAGCAGCGCGGGGACCGTTTCCTACGAGCAGTACTTC. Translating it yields CASSAGTVSYEQYF.

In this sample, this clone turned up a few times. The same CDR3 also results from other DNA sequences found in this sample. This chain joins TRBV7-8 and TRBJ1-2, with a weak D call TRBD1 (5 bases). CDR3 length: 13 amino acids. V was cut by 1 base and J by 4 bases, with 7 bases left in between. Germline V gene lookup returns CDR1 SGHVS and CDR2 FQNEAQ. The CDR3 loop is CASSLGGSYGYTF. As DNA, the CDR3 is TGTGCCAGCAGCTTAGGGGGCAGCTATGGCTACACCTTC.

This CDR3 is CASSLRGTGTRTNEKLFF. DNA for the CDR3: TGTGCCAGCAGTCTACGCGGGACAGGGACAAGAACTAATGAAAAACTGTTTTTT. The rearrangement uses TRBV28 and TRBJ1-4; 9 positions agree with TRBD1. J lost 1 base, V lost 5 bases, and 11 bases had no gene match. The CDR3 loop spans 18 amino acids. Looked up from germline, CDR1 is MDHEN and CDR2 is SYDVKM.

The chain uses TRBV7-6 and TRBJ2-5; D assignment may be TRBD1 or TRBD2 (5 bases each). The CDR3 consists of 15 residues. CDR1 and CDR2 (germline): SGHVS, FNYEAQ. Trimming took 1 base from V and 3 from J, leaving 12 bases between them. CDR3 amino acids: CASSLVRDVKETQYF. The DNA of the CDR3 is TGTGCCAGCAGCTTAGTCCGGGACGTCAAAGAGACCCAGTACTTC.

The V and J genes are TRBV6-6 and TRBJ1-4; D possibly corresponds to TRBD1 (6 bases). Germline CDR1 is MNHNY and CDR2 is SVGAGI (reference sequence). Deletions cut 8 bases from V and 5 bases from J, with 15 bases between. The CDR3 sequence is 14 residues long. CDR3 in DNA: TGTGCCAGCGTATCACAGGGAAACAATGAAAAACTGTTTTTT. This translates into CASVSQGNNEKLFF.

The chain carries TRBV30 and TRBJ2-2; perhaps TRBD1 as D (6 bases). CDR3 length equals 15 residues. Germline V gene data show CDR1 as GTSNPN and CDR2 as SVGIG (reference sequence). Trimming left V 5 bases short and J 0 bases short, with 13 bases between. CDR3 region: CAWRLRTANTGELFF. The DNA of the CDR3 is TGTGCCTGGCGCCTCCGGACAGCGAACACCGGGGAGCTGTTTTTT.

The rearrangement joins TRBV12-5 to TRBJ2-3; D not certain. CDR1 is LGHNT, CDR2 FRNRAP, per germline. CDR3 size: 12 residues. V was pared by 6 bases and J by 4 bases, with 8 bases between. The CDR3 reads CASGNVADTQYF. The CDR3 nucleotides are TGTGCTAGTGGGAATGTTGCAGATACGCAGTATTTT.

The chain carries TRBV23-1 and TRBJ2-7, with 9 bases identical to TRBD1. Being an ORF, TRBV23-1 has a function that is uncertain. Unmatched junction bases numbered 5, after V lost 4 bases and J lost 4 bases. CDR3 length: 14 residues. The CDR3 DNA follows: TGCGCCAGCAGTCCCCCGGGACAGGGTTACGAGCAGTACTTC. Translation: CASSPPGQGYEQYF.

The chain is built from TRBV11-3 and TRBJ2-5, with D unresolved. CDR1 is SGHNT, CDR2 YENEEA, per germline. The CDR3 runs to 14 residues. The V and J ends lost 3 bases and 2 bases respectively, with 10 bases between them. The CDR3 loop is CASSLQQRQETQYF. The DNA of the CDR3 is TGTGCCAGCAGCTTGCAGCAGAGGCAAGAGACCCAGTACTTC. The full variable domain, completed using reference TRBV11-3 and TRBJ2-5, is EAGVVQSPRYKIIEKKQPVAFWCNPISGHNTLYWYLQNLGQGPELLIRYENEEAVDDSQLPKDRFSAERLKGVDSTLKIQPAELGDSAVYLCASSLQQRQETQYFGPGTRLLVL.

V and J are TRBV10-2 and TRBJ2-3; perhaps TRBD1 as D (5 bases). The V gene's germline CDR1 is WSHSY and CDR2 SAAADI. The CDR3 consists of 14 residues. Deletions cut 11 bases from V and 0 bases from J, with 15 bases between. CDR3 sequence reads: CASKGATSTDTQYF. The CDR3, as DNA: TGCGCCTCAAAAGGGGCCACCAGCACAGATACGCAGTATTTT.

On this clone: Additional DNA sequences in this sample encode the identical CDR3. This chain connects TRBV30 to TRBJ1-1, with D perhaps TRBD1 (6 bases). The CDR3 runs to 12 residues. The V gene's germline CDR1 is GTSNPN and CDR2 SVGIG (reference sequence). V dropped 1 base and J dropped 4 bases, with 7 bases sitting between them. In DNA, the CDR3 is TGTGCCTGGAGTGGGACAGCCACTGAAGCTTTCTTT. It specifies CAWSGTATEAFF.

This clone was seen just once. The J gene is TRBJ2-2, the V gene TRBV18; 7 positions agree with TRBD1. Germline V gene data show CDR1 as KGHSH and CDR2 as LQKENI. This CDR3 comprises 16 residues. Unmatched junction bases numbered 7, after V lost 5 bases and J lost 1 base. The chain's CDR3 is CASSVSQGRNTGELFF. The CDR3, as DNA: TGTGCCAGCTCAGTCTCACAGGGGCGGAACACCGGGGAGCTGTTTTTT. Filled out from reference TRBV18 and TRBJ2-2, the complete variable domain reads NAGVMQNPRHLVRRRGQEARLRCSPMKGHSHVYWYRQLPEEGLKFMVYLQKENIIDESGMPKERFSAEFPKEGPSILRIQQVVRGDSAAYFCASSVSQGRNTGELFFGEGSRLTVL.

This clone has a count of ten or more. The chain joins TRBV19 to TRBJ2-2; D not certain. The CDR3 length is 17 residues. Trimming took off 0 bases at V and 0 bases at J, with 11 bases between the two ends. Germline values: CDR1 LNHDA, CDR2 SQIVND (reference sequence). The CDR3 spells CASSIDSDGANTGELFF. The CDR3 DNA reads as TGTGCCAGTAGTATAGACTCGGACGGAGCGAACACCGGGGAGCTGTTTTTT.

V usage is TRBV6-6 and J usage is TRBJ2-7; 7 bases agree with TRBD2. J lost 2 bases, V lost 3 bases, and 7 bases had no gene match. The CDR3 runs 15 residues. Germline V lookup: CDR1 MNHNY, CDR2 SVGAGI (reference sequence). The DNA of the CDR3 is TGTGCCAGCAGTTATACCCTGGGGACTACCTACGAGCAGTACTTC. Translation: CASSYTLGTTYEQYF.

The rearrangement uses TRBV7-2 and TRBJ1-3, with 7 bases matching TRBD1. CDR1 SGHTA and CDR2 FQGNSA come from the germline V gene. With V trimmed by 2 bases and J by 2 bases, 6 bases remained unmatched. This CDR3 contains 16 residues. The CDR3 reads CASSLRGTATGNTIYF. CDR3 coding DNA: TGTGCCAGCAGCTTAAGGGGGACAGCTACTGGAAACACCATATATTTT.

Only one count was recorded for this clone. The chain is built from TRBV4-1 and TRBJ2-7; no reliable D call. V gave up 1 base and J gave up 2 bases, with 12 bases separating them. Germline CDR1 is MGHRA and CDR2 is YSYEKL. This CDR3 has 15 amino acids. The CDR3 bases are TGCGCCAGCAGCCAAGTGGGCACCTCAACCTACGAGCAGTACTTC. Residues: CASSQVGTSTYEQYF.